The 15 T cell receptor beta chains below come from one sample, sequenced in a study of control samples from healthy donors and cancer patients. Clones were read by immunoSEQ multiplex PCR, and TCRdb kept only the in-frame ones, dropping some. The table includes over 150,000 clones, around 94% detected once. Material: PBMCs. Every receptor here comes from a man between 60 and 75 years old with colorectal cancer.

The CDR3 bases are TGTGCCAGCAGCCGAGATACAGGGGGACCCTACAATGAGCAGTTCTTC. Encoded protein: CASSRDTGGPYNEQFF. V usage is TRBV11-2 and J usage is TRBJ2-1; 8 nucleotides match TRBD1. From germline, CDR1 is SGHAT and CDR2 FQNNGV. The ends lost 5 bases at V and 2 bases at J; junction bases unmatched: 8. The CDR3 covers 16 residues.

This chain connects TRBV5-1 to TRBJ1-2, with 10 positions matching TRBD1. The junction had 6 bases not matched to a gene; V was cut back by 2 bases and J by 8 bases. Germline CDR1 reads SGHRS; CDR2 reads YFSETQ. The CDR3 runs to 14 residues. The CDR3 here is CASSFGTGADGYTF. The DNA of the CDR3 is TGCGCCAGCAGCTTTGGGACAGGGGCGGACGGCTACACCTTC.

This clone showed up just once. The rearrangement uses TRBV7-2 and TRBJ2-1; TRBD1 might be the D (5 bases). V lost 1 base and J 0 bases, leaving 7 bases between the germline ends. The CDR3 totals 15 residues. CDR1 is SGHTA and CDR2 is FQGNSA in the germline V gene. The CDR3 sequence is CASSLDQGSYNEQFF. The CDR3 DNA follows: TGTGCCAGCAGCTTAGACCAGGGCTCCTACAATGAGCAGTTCTTC.

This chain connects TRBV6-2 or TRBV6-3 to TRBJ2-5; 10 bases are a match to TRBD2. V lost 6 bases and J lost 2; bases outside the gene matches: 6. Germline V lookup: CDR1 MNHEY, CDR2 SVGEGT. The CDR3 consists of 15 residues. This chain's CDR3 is CASSPGLAEQETQYF. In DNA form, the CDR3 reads TGTGCCAGCAGCCCTGGACTAGCGGAACAAGAGACCCAGTACTTC.

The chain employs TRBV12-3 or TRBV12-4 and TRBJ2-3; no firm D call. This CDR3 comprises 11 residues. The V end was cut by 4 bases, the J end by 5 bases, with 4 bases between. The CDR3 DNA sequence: TGTGCCAGCAGTTACGGAGATACGCAGTATTTT. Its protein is CASSYGDTQYF.

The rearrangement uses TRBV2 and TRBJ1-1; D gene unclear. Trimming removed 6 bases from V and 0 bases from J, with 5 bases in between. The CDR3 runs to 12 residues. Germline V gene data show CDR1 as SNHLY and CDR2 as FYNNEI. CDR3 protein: CASRRMNTEAFF. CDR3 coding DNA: TGTGCCAGCAGACGAATGAACACTGAAGCTTTCTTT.

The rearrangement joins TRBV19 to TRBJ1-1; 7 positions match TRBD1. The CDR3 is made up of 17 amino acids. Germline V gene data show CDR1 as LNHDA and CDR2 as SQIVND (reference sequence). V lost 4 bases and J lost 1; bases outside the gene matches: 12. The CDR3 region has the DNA TGTGCCAGTAGTAGCCTGGGGAAGACAGGGAAGAACACTGAAGCTTTCTTT. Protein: CASSSLGKTGKNTEAFF.

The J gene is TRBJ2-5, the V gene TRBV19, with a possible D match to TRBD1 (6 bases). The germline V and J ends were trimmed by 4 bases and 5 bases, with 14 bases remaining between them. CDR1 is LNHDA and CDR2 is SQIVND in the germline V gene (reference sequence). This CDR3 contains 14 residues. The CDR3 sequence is CASSNDRFSETQYF. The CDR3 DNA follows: TGTGCCAGTAGTAATGACAGGTTCAGTGAGACCCAGTACTTC. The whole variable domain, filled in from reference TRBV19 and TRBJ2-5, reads DGGITQSPKYLFRKEGQNVTLSCEQNLNHDAMYWYRQDPGQGLRLIYYSQIVNDFQKGDIAEGYSVSREKKESFPLTVTSAQKNPTAFYLCASSNDRFSETQYFGPGTRLLVL.

The CDR3 is CASSERTGGGNTIYF. The CDR3 nucleotides read TGTGCCAGCAGTGAAAGGACGGGTGGAGGAAACACCATATATTTT. The chain uses TRBV6-1 and TRBJ1-3; D is unclear. The CDR3 consists of 15 residues. Germline V gene sequence: CDR1 MNHNS, CDR2 SASEGT. With 2 bases removed from V and 4 bases from J, the gap between germline ends came to 12 bases.

For the CDR3, the DNA is TGTGCCAGTAGTCTGGTCTCGAACATCGACAGACGGGGCTACACCTTC. The encoded protein is CASSLVSNIDRRGYTF. The V call is TRBV19, the J call TRBJ1-2; a possible D gene is TRBD1 (5 bases). V shed 5 bases and J shed 8 bases, with 24 bases lying between them. CDR3 length equals 16 residues. Germline loops: CDR1 LNHDA, CDR2 SQIVND (reference sequence).

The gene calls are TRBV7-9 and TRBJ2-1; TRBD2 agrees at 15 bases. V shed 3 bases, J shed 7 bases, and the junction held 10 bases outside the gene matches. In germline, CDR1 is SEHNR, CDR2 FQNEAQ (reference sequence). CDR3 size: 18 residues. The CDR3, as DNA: TGTGCCAGCAGCTTTAGGACTAGCGGGGGGGCATCTAAGAATGAGCAGTTCTTC. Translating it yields CASSFRTSGGASKNEQFF.

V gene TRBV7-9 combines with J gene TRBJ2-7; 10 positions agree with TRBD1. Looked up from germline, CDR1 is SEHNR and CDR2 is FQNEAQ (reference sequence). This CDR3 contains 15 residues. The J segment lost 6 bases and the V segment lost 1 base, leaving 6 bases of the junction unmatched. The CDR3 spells CASSLGGQGTREQYF. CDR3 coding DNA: TGTGCCAGCAGCTTAGGGGGACAGGGGACTCGCGAGCAGTACTTC.

This CDR3 is CSVGQGAYGYTF. The CDR3 nucleotides are TGCAGCGTGGGACAGGGGGCGTATGGCTACACCTTC. The chain couples TRBV29-1 to TRBJ1-2, with 12 bases identical to TRBD1. V shed 6 bases and J 5 bases; nucleotides not matched to a gene: 1. The CDR3 spans 12 residues. Germline lookup yields CDR1 SQVTM and CDR2 ANQGSEA.

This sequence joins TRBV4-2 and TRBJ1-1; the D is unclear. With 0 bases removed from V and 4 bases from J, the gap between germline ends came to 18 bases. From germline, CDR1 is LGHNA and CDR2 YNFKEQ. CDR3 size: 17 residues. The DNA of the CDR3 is TGTGCCAGCAGCCAAGATAGCGCCAGAGGAAAGACCACTGAAGCTTTCTTT. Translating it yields CASSQDSARGKTTEAFF.

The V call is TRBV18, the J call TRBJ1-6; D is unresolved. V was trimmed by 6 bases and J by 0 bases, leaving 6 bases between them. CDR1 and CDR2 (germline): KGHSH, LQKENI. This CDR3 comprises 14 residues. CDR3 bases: TGTGCCAGCTCGCAAAGCTCCTATAATTCACCCCTCCACTTT. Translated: CASSQSSYNSPLHF.